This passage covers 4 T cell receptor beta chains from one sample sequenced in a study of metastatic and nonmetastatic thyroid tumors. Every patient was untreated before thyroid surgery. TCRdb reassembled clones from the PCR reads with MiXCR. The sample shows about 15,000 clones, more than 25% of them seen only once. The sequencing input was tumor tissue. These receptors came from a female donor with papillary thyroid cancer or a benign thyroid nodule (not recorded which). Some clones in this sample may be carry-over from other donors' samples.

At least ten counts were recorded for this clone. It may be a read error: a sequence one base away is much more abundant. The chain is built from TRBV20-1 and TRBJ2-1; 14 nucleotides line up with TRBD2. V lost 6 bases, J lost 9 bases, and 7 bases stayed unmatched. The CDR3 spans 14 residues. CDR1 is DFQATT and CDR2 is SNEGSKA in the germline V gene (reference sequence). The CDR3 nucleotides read TGCAGTGCCGGTGGGACTAGCGGGGGCGGTGAGCAGTTCTTC. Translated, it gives CSAGGTSGGGEQFF.

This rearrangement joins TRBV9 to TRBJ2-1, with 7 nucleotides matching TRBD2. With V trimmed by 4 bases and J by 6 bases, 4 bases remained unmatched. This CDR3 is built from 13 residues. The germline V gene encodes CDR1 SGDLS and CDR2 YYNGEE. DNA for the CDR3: TGTGCCAGCAGCCCCGGGGGGATCAATGAGCAGTTCTTC. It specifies CASSPGGINEQFF.

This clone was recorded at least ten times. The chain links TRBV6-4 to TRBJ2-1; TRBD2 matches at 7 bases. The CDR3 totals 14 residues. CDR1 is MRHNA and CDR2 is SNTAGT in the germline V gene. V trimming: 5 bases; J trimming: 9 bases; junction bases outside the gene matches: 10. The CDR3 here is CASSRSGERGEQFF. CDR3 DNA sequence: TGTGCCAGCAGTCGTAGCGGAGAGCGGGGTGAGCAGTTCTTC.

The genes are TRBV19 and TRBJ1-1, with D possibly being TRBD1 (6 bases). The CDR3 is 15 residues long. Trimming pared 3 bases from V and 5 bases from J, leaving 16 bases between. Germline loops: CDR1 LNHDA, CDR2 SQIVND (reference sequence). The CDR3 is CASSMVGGGYTEAFF. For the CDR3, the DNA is TGTGCCAGTAGTATGGTAGGGGGAGGGTATACTGAAGCTTTCTTT.